The rows below give T cell receptor beta chains drawn from one sample of a study of control samples from healthy donors and cancer patients. Some clones are missing from TCRdb's copy, which holds only in-frame ones; the method was immunoSEQ multiplex PCR. The sample gives approximately 70,000 clones, about 80% of which show up once; about 16% is in the top ten. What was sequenced was blood. Receptors were obtained from a man in his fifties in good health. CDR3s include the opening cysteine and the closing phenylalanine or tryptophan. The D gene is left open where the match is weak. Clone size is not always given. Where it is, it says once, few, many or a class for expanded clones.

>TRBJ2-1|TRBV11-1|-|TRBD2
CASTTGQVAGREQFF
TGTGCCAGCACTACGGGGCAGGTAGCGGGACGGGAGCAGTTCTTC
>TRBJ2-2|TRBV5-6|-|-
CASSLVPDSTGELFF
TGTGCCAGCAGCTTGGTGCCAGACTCCACCGGGGAGCTGTTTTTT
>TRBJ2-1|TRBV3-1/TRBV3-2|-|TRBD2
CASRRALAGANEQFF
TGTGCCAGCAGGAGGGCACTAGCGGGAGCCAATGAGCAGTTCTTC
>TRBJ2-7|TRBV18|-|TRBD1
CASSPPGQSSYEQYF
TGTGCCAGCTCACCTCCGGGACAGAGCTCCTACGAGCAGTACTTC
>TRBJ2-3|TRBV24-1|-|-
CAIVVSGRPTDTQYF
TGTGCCATCGTCGTGAGCGGGCGCCCCACAGATACGCAGTATTTT
>TRBJ2-7|TRBV19|-|TRBD1
CASSTRDSYEQYF
TGTGCCAGTAGTACCCGGGACAGCTACGAGCAGTACTTC
>TRBJ2-6|TRBV28|-|-
CASRTIEPGANVLTF
TGTGCCAGCAGGACCATTGAGCCGGGGGCCAACGTCCTGACTTTC
>TRBJ1-5|TRBV19|-|-
CASSVLSSNQPQHF
TGTGCCAGTAGTGTCCTGAGTAGCAATCAGCCCCAGCATTTT
>TRBJ1-2|TRBV24-1|-|TRBD1
CATSDQTGKGYTF
TGTGCCACCAGTGACCAGACAGGGAAAGGCTACACCTTC
>TRBJ2-5|TRBV9|-|-
CASSEKPTQETQYF
TGTGCCAGCAGCGAGAAACCAACCCAAGAGACCCAGTACTTC
>TRBJ2-1|TRBV7-2|-|TRBD2
CASSFSGTSGSEQFF
TGTGCCAGCAGCTTCTCCGGGACTAGCGGCAGTGAGCAGTTCTTC
>TRBJ1-4|TRBV4-2|-|-
CASSQGGGTEKLFF
TGTGCCAGCAGCCAAGGTGGAGGGACTGAAAAACTGTTTTTT
>TRBJ1-2|TRBV30|-|TRBD1
CAWGDSLYGYTF
TGTGCCTGGGGGGACAGTCTCTATGGCTACACCTTC
>TRBJ1-6|TRBV6-5|-|TRBD1
CASRDSFDSPLHF
TGTGCCAGTAGGGACAGTTTCGATTCACCCCTCCACTTT
>TRBJ2-7|TRBV4-3|-|TRBD2
CASSPGLAGGSSYEQYF
TGCGCCAGCAGCCCAGGACTAGCGGGAGGGAGCTCCTACGAGCAGTACTTC
>TRBJ1-1|TRBV5-8|once|-
CASSLFVGGNTEAFF
TGTGCCAGCAGCTTGTTTGTCGGGGGCAACACTGAAGCTTTCTTT
>TRBJ2-7|TRBV10-3|-|-
CAIRDTSYEQYF
TGTGCCATCAGGGACACCTCCTACGAGCAGTACTTC
>TRBJ2-7|TRBV3-1/TRBV3-2|-|TRBD2
CASSQDPTSARAGVPYEQYF
TGTGCCAGCAGCCAAGATCCCACCTCCGCCAGGGCGGGAGTTCCCTACGAGCAGTACTTC
>TRBJ2-1|TRBV30|-|TRBD2
CAWRGAEGAGVGYNEQFF
TGTGCCTGGAGAGGGGCGGAGGGAGCGGGAGTTGGGTACAATGAGCAGTTCTTC
>TRBJ2-3|TRBV11-2|-|TRBD2
CASSSIPTGRGTDTQYF
TGTGCCAGCAGCTCTATCCCAACCGGGAGGGGCACAGATACGCAGTATTTT
>TRBJ1-5|TRBV2|-|-
CASSEAVGIGGQPQHF
TGTGCCAGCAGTGAAGCGGTCGGAATCGGTGGTCAGCCCCAGCATTTT
>TRBJ2-1|TRBV2|-|TRBD2
CASKSRASGGEQFF
TGTGCCAGCAAATCACGGGCTAGCGGGGGCGAGCAGTTCTTC
>TRBJ1-3|TRBV9|-|-
CASSPYSGTVSSGNTIYF
TGTGCCAGCAGCCCCTACTCCGGGACCGTCAGCTCTGGAAACACCATATATTTT
>TRBJ2-7|TRBV6-5|-|-
CASSYFRQSHEQYF
TGTGCCAGCAGTTACTTCCGACAGTCCCACGAGCAGTACTTC
>TRBJ2-1|TRBV4-2|-|TRBD2
CASSQGTSGSYNEQFF
TGTGCCAGCAGCCAAGGGACTAGCGGGTCCTACAATGAGCAGTTCTTC
>TRBJ1-1|TRBV29-1|once|-
CSVKIQQGGTEAFF
TGCAGCGTAAAAATTCAGCAGGGTGGTACTGAAGCTTTCTTT
>TRBJ2-5|TRBV6-2/TRBV6-3|-|TRBD1
CASSSGGTQYF
TGTGCCAGCAGTTCAGGGGGGACCCAGTACTTC
>TRBJ1-1|TRBV11-2|few|-
CASSGENTEAFF
TGTGCCAGCAGCGGGGAGAACACTGAAGCTTTCTTT
>TRBJ1-1|TRBV28|-|-
CASSLLGRRTEAFF
TGTGCCAGCAGTTTATTGGGGCGGAGGACTGAAGCTTTCTTT
>TRBJ2-2|TRBV6-2/TRBV6-3|few|-
CASSYSENTGELFF
TGTGCCAGCAGTTACTCGGAGAACACCGGGGAGCTGTTTTTT
>TRBJ2-2|TRBV18|-|TRBD1
CASSRDRPSTGELFF
TGTGCCAGCTCCCGGGACAGACCGTCCACCGGGGAGCTGTTTTTT
>TRBJ1-1|TRBV7-8|-|-
CASSLVWGVRMNTEAFF
TGTGCCAGCAGCTTAGTATGGGGTGTCAGGATGAACACTGAAGCTTTCTTT
>TRBJ1-1|TRBV19|-|-
CASSPQRQSEAFF
TGTGCCAGTAGTCCCCAGCGACAAAGTGAAGCTTTCTTT
>TRBJ2-2|TRBV7-2|-|-
CASSLVRFQNTGELFF
TGTGCCAGCAGCTTAGTTAGGTTCCAGAACACCGGGGAGCTGTTTTTT
>TRBJ1-5|TRBV7-2|-|TRBD1
CASSLETGYNQPQHF
TGTGCCAGCAGCTTAGAGACAGGGTACAATCAGCCCCAGCATTTT
>TRBJ2-1|TRBV5-4|-|TRBD2
CASRLAGGPNEQFF
TGTGCCAGCAGGTTAGCGGGAGGGCCTAACGAGCAGTTCTTC
>TRBJ2-5|TRBV6-6|-|TRBD1
CASSHGQGWVKETQYF
TGTGCCAGCAGTCATGGACAGGGCTGGGTAAAAGAGACCCAGTACTTC
>TRBJ1-3|TRBV6-2/TRBV6-3|once|-
CASSYFLGGFSGNTIYF
TGTGCCAGCAGTTACTTCCTTGGTGGATTCTCTGGAAACACCATATATTTT
>TRBJ2-1|TRBV7-9|-|-
CASSLGTASEQFF
TGTGCCAGCAGCTTAGGGACGGCAAGCGAACAGTTCTTC
>TRBJ2-5|TRBV28|once|-
CASRIQETQYF
TGTGCCAGCAGAATCCAAGAGACCCAGTACTTC